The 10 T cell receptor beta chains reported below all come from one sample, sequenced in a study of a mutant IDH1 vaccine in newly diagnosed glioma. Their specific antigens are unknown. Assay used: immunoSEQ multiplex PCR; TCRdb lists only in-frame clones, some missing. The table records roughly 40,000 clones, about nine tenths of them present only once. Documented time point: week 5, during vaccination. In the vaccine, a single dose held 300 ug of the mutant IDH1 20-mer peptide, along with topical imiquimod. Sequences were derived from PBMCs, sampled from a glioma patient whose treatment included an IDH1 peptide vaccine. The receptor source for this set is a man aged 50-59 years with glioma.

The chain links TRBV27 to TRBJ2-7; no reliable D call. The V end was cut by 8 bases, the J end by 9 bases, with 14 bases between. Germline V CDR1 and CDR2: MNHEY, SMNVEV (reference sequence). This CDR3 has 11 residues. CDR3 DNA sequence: TGTGCCAGCTCACTTGGGGTAGTGCAGTACTTC. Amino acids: CASSLGVVQYF.

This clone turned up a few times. The CDR3 DNA reads TGTGCCAGCAGCTTATCCTCGCGGGGGTACCAAGAGACCCAGTACTTC. It is translated as CASSLSSRGYQETQYF. V is TRBV7-9 and J is TRBJ2-5, with 7 bases identical to TRBD2. The germline CDR1 and CDR2 sequences are SEHNR and FQNEAQ (reference sequence). The length of the CDR3 is 16 residues. V shed 2 bases, J shed 0 bases, and the junction held 6 bases outside the gene matches.

Written as DNA, the CDR3 is TGTGCCAGCAGCAGACTCCGCAATGAGCAGTTCTTC. Protein sequence: CASSRLRNEQFF. This chain joins TRBV14 and TRBJ2-1; D is undetermined. Germline V gives CDR1 SGHDN, CDR2 FVKESK. The V and J ends lost 5 bases and 6 bases respectively, with 8 bases between them. The CDR3 is 12 residues long.

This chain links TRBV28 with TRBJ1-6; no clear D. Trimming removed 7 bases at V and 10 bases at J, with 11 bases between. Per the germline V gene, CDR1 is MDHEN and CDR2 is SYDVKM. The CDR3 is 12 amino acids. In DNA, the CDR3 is TGTGCCAGCACCAAGGACCCCTCACCCCTCCACTTT. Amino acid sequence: CASTKDPSPLHF.

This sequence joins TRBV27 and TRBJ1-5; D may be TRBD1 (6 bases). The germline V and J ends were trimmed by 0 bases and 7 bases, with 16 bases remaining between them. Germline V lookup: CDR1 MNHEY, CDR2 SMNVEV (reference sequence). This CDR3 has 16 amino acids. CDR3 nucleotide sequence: TGTGCCAGCAGTTTATCAGCCGCAGGGGTTTCGCAGCCCCAGCATTTT. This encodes CASSLSAAGVSQPQHF.

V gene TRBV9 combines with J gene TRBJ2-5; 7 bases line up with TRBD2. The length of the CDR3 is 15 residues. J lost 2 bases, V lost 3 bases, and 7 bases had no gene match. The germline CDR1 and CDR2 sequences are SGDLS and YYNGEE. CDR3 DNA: TGTGCCAGCAGCGACGGGGCCGGGAGGCAAGAGACCCAGTACTTC. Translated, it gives CASSDGAGRQETQYF.

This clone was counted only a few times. CDR3 coding DNA: TGTGCCAGCAGCGCCGGGAGGAACACCGGGGAGCTGTTTTTT. Amino acid sequence: CASSAGRNTGELFF. The V call is TRBV9, the J call TRBJ2-2; weak D call: TRBD2 (6 bases). In germline, CDR1 is SGDLS, CDR2 YYNGEE. The CDR3 is 14 amino acids. The ends were cut back, 3 bases at V and 1 base at J, with 7 bases in the middle.

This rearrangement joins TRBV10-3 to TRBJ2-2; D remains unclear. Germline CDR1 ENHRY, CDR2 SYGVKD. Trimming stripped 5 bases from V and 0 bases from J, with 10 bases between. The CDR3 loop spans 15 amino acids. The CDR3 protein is CAISRAESNTGELFF. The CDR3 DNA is TGTGCCATCAGTCGCGCGGAATCGAACACCGGGGAGCTGTTTTTT.

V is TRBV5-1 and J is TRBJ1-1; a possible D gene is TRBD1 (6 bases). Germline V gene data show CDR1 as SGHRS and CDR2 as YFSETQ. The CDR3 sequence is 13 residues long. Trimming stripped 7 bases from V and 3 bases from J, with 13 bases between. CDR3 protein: CASGRGADTEAFF. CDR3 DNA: TGCGCCAGCGGAAGGGGGGCGGACACTGAAGCTTTCTTT.

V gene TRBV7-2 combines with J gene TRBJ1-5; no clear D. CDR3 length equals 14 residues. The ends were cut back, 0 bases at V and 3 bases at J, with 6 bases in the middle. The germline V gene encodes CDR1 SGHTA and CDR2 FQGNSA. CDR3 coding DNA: TGTGCCAGCAGCTTAGCAGGGATCAATCAGCCCCAGCATTTT. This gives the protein CASSLAGINQPQHF.